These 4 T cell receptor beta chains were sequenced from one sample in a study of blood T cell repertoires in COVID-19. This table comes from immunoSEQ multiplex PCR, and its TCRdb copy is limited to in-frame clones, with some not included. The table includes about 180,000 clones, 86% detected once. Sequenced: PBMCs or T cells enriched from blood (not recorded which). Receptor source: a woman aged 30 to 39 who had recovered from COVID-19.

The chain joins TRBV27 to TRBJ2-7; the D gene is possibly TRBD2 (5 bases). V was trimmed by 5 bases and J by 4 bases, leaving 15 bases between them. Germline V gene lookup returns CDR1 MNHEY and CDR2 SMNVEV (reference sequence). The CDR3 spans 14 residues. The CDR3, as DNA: TGTGCCAGCAGTCTGGACTTAGCGAGGTACGAGCAGTACTTC. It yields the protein CASSLDLARYEQYF.

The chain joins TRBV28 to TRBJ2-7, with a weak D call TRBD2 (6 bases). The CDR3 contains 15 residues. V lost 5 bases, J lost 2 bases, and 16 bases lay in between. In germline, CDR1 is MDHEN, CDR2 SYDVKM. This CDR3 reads CASSPVAVATYEQYF. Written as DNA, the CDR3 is TGTGCCAGCAGTCCCGTAGCGGTAGCTACCTACGAGCAGTACTTC.

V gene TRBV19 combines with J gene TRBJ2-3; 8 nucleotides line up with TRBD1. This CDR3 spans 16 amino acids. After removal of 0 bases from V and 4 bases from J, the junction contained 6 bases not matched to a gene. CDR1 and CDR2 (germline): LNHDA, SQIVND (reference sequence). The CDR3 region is CASSIDAGGIADTQYF. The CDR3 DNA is TGTGCCAGTAGTATAGATGCAGGGGGCATCGCAGATACGCAGTATTTT.

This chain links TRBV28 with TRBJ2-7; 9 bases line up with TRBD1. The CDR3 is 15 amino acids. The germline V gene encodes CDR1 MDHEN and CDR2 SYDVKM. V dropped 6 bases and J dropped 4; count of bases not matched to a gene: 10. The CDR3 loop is CASSAYRGQEYEQYF. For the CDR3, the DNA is TGTGCCAGCAGCGCGTACAGGGGGCAGGAGTACGAGCAGTACTTC.